This T cell receptor (beta chain) stems from a study of blood T cell repertoires in COVID-19. Measured with immunoSEQ multiplex PCR; TCRdb has only the in-frame clones, and not every one. The profile shows a few hundred thousand clones, 90% of them singletons. The germline V and J ends were trimmed by 0 bases and 10 bases, with 13 bases remaining between them. CDR1 SGHDT and CDR2 YYEEEE come from the germline V gene. CDR3 length: 13 amino acids. The V and J genes are TRBV5-6 and TRBJ1-1, with D perhaps matching TRBD1 (5 bases). The receptor was derived from a man aged 18-30 years who had recovered from COVID-19. Material for sequencing was PBMCs or T cells enriched from blood (not recorded which). CDR3 protein: CASSLGQPTRAFF. The DNA for the CDR3 is TGTGCCAGCAGCTTGGGACAGCCTACTCGAGCTTTCTTT.